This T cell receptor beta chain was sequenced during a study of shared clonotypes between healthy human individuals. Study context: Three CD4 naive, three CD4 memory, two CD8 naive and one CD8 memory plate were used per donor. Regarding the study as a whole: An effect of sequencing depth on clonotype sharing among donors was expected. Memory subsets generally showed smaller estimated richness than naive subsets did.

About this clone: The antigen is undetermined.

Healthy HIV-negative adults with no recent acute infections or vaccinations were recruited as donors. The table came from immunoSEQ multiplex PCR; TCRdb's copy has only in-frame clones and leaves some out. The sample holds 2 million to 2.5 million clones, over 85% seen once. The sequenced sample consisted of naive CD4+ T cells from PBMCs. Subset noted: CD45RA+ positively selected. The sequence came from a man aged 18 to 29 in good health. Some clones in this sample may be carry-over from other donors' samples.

This CDR3 reads CAATSGRRNEQFF. The DNA for the CDR3 is TGTGCGGCGACTAGCGGGAGGAGGAATGAGCAGTTCTTC. The chain employs TRBV19 and TRBJ2-1; 13 bases line up with TRBD2. This CDR3 has 13 amino acids. Germline assignment: CDR1 LNHDA and CDR2 SQIVND (reference sequence).